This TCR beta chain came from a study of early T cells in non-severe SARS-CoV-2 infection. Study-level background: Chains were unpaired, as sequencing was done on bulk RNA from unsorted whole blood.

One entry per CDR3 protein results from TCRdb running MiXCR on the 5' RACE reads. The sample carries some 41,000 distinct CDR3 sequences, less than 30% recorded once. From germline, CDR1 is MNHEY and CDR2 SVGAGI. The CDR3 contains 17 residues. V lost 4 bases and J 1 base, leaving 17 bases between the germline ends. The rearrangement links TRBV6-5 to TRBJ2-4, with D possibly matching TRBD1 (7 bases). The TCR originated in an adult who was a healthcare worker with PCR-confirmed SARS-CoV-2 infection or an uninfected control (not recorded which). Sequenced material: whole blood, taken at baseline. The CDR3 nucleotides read TGTGCCAGCAGTTCTTCACAGGGGAGGAAGGCCAAAAACATTCAGTACTTC. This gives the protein CASSSSQGRKAKNIQYF.